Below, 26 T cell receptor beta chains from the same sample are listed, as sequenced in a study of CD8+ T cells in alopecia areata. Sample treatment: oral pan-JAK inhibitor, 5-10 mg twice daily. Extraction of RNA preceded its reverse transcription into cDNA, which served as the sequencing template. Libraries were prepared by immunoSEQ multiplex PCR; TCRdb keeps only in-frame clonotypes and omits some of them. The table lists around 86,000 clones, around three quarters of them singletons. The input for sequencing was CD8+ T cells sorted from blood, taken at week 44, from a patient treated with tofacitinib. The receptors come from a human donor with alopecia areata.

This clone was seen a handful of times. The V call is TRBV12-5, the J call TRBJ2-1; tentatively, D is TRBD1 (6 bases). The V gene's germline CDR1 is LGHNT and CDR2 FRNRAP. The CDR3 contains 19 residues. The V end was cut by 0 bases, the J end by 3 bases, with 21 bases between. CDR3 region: CASGLVQPRQERGYNEQFF. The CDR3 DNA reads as TGTGCTAGTGGTTTGGTACAGCCTCGACAGGAAAGGGGCTACAATGAGCAGTTCTTC.

CDR3 DNA sequence: TGTGCCAGCAGCCCCTCGGGACAGGTTCTCTACGAGCAGTACTTC. It yields the protein CASSPSGQVLYEQYF. The genes are TRBV11-2 and TRBJ2-7; the match to TRBD1 covers 8 bases. V was clipped by 5 bases and J by 3 bases; unmatched bases: 9. The CDR3 is made up of 15 amino acids. The germline CDR1 and CDR2 sequences are SGHAT and FQNNGV.

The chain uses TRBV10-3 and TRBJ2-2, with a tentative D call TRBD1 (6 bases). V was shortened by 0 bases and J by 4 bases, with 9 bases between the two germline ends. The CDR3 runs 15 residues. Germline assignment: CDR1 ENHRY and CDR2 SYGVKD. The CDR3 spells CAISESQGRTGELFF. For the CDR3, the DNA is TGTGCCATCAGTGAGTCCCAGGGGCGCACCGGGGAGCTGTTTTTT.

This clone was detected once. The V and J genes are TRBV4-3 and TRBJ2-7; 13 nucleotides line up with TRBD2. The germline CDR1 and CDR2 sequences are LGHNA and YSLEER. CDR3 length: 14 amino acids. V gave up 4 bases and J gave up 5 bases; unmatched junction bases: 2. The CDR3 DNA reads TGCGCCAGCAGCCTCGGGACTAGCGGGGACGAGCAGTACTTC. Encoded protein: CASSLGTSGDEQYF.

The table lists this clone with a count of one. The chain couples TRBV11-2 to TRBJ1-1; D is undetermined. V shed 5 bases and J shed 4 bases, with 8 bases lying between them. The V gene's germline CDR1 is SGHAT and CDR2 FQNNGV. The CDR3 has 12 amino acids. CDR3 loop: CASSVGRTEAFF. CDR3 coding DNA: TGTGCCAGCAGCGTAGGGCGCACTGAAGCTTTCTTT.

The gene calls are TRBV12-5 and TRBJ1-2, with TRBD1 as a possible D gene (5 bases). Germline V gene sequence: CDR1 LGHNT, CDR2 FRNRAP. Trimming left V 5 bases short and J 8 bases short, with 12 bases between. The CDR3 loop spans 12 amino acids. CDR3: CASGRDGGGYTF. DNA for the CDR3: TGTGCTAGTGGTAGGGACGGCGGGGGCTACACCTTC.

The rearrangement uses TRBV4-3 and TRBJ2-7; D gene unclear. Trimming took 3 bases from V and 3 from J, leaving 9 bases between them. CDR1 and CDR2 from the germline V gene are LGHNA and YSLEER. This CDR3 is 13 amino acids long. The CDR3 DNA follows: TGCGCCAGCAGCCAGACTGAAGGCTACGAGCAGTACTTC. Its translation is CASSQTEGYEQYF.

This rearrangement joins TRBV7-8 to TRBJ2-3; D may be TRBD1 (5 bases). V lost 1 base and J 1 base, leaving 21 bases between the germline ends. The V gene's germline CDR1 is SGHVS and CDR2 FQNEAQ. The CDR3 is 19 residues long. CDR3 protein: CASSLEGPSTITRTDTQYF. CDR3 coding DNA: TGTGCCAGCAGCTTAGAGGGGCCAAGTACCATAACTCGCACAGATACGCAGTATTTT. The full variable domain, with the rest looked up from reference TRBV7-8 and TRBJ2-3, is GAGVSQSPRYKVAKRGQDVALRCDPISGHVSLFWYQQALGQGPEFLTYFQNEAQLDKSGLPSDRFFAERPEGSVSTLKIQRTQQEDSAVYLCASSLEGPSTITRTDTQYFGPGTRLTVL.

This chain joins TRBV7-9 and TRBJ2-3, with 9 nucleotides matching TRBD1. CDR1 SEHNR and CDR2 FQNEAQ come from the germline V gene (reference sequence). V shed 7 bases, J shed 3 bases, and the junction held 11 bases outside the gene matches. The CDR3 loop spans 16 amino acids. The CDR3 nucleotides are TGTGCCAGCAACCCTGCTCGGGACAGGGTGACAGATACGCAGTATTTT. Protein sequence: CASNPARDRVTDTQYF.

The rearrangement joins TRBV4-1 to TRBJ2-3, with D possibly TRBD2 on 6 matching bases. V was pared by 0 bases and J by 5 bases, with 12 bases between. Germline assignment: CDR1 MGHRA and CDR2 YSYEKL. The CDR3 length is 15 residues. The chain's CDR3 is CASSQDWRARDTQYF. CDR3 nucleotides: TGCGCCAGCAGCCAAGATTGGAGGGCGCGAGATACGCAGTATTTT.

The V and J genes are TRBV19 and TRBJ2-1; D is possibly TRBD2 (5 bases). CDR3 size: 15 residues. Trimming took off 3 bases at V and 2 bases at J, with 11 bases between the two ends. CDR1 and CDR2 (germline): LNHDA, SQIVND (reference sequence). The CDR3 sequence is CASSIGSDPYNEQFF. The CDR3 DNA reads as TGTGCCAGTAGTATTGGTAGCGACCCCTACAATGAGCAGTTCTTC.

The CDR3 coding sequence is TGTGCCATCAGTGACACAGGGACTTCCTACGAGCAGTACTTC. Protein product: CAISDTGTSYEQYF. The V gene is TRBV10-3, the J gene TRBJ2-7; TRBD1 or TRBD2 may be the D gene (6 bases each). Trimming left V 3 bases short and J 1 base short, with 10 bases between. The CDR3 is made up of 14 amino acids. Germline V gene sequence: CDR1 ENHRY, CDR2 SYGVKD.

The CDR3 is CASSEAAQLAKNIQYF. The CDR3 region has the DNA TGTGCCAGCAGTGAAGCGGCGCAACTAGCCAAAAACATTCAGTACTTC. The genes are TRBV6-1 and TRBJ2-4; D ambiguous. The CDR3 spans 16 residues. The germline V and J ends were trimmed by 0 bases and 0 bases, with 9 bases remaining between them. In germline, CDR1 is MNHNS, CDR2 SASEGT.

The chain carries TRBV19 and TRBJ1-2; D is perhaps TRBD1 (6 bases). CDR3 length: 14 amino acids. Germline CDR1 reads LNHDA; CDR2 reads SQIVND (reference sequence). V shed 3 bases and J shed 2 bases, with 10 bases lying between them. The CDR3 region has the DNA TGTGCCAGTAGTATCCAAGACAGGAACTATGGCTACACCTTC. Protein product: CASSIQDRNYGYTF.

In DNA, the CDR3 is TGTGCCAGCAGCCCAACTCGGAACACTGAAGCTTTCTTT. Amino acids: CASSPTRNTEAFF. The chain joins TRBV13 to TRBJ1-1; D gene unclear. Trimming took 5 bases from V and 1 from J, leaving 8 bases between them. The CDR3 consists of 13 residues. Looked up from germline, CDR1 is PRHDT and CDR2 is FYEKMQ (reference sequence).

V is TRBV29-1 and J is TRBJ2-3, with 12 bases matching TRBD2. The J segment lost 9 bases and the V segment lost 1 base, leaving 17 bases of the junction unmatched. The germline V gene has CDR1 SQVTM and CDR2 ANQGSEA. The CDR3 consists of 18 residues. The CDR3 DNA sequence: TGCAGCGTTGAAGGCCTCGCGGGGACTAGCGGGTTTTCGGGCACGCAGTATTTT. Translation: CSVEGLAGTSGFSGTQYF.

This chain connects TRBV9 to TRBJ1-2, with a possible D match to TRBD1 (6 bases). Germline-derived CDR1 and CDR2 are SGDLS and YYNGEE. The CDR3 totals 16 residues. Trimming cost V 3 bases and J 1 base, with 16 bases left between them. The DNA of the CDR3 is TGTGCCAGCAGCGCCCGGGCCAAAGGGGGTAACTATGGCTACACCTTC. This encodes CASSARAKGGNYGYTF.

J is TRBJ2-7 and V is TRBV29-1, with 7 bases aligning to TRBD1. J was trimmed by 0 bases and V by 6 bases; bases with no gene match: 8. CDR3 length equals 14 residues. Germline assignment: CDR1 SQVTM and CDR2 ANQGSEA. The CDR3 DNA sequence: TGCAGCGTCGAGTTGGGGGACAGCTCCTACGAGCAGTACTTC. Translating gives CSVELGDSSYEQYF.

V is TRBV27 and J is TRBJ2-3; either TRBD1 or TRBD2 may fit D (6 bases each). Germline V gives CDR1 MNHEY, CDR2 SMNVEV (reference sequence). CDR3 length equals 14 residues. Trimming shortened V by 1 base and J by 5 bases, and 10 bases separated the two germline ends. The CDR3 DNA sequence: TGTGCCAGCAGTTTATGGGGGGCTAAAGATACGCAGTATTTT. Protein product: CASSLWGAKDTQYF.

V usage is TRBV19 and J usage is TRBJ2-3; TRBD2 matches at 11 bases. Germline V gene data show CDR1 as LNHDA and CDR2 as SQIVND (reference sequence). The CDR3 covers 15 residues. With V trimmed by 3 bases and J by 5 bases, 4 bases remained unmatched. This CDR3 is CASSILAGGLDTQYF. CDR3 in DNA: TGTGCCAGTAGTATCCTAGCGGGGGGACTAGATACGCAGTATTTT.

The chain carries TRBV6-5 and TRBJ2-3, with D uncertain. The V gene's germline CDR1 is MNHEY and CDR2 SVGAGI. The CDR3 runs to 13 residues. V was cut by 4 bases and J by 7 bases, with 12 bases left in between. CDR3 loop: CASSSSPTNTQYF. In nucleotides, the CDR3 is TGTGCCAGCAGTTCCTCACCTACGAATACGCAGTATTTT.

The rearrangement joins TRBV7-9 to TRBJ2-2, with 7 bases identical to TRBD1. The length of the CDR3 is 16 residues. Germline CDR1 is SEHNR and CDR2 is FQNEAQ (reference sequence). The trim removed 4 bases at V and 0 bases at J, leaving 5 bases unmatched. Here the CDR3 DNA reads TGTGCCAGCAGCTCCTTGGACAGGCCGAACACCGGGGAGCTGTTTTTT. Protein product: CASSSLDRPNTGELFF.

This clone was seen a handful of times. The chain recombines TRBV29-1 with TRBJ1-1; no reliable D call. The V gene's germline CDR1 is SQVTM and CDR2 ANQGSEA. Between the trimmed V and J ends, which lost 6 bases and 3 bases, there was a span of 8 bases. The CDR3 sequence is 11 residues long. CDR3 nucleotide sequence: TGCAGCGTCGTACAGCACACTGAAGCTTTCTTT. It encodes CSVVQHTEAFF.

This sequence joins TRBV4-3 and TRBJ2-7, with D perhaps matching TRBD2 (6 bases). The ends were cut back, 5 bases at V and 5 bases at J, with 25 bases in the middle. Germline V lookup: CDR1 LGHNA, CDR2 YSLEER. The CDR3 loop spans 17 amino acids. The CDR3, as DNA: TGCGCCAGCAGCTCTGTTCTGGAAGCGGTCGGGGGAAACGAGCAGTACTTC. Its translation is CASSSVLEAVGGNEQYF.

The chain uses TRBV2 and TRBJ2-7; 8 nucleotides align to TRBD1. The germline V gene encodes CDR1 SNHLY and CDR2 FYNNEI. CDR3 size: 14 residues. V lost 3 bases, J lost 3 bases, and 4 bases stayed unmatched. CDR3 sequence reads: CASSETGDFYEQYF. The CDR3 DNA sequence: TGTGCCAGCAGTGAGACAGGGGATTTCTACGAGCAGTACTTC.

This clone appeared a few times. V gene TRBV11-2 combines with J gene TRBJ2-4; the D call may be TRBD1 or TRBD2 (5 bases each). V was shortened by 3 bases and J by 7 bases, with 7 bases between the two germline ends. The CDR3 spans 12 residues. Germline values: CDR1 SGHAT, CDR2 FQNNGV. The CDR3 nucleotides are TGTGCCAGCAGCTTCGGGACCAACATTCAGTACTTC. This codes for CASSFGTNIQYF.